Following are 25 T cell receptor beta chains from one sample sequenced in a study of identifying expanded T cells in peripheral blood. Assay used: immunoSEQ multiplex PCR; TCRdb lists only in-frame clones, some missing. The sample consists of 100,000 to 150,000 clones, 86% of them appearing once. Sample: blood. Receptors originate from a person between 18 and 69 years old in good health.

The rearrangement uses TRBV4-2 and TRBJ2-5, with 7 bases that match TRBD1. The length of the CDR3 is 13 residues. From germline, CDR1 is LGHNA and CDR2 YNFKEQ. V lost 4 bases to trimming and J lost 4 bases; unmatched junction nucleotides: 3. CDR3 sequence: CASSPAGGETQYF. The CDR3 region has the DNA TGTGCCAGCAGCCCTGCAGGGGGAGAGACCCAGTACTTC.

The chain carries TRBV5-1 and TRBJ2-7; 8 positions match TRBD1. From germline, CDR1 is SGHRS and CDR2 YFSETQ. CDR3 length equals 14 residues. V lost 4 bases to trimming and J lost 2 bases; unmatched junction nucleotides: 5. The CDR3 sequence is CASSPGTGAYEQYF. The CDR3 DNA reads as TGCGCCAGCAGCCCCGGGACAGGCGCCTACGAGCAGTACTTC.

V and J are TRBV7-9 and TRBJ2-1; 9 bases fit TRBD1. J lost 8 bases, V lost 1 base, and 6 bases had no gene match. Germline V gene sequence: CDR1 SEHNR, CDR2 FQNEAQ (reference sequence). The CDR3 contains 15 residues. The CDR3, as DNA: TGTGCCAGCAGCTTAGACAGGGGGCCGACCGATGAGCAGTTCTTC. Translating gives CASSLDRGPTDEQFF. The entire variable domain, with the rest obtained from reference TRBV7-9 and TRBJ2-1, is as follows: DTGVSQNPRHKITKRGQNVTFRCDPISEHNRLYWYRQTLGQGPEFLTYFQNEAQLEKSRLLSDRFSAERPKGSFSTLEIQRTEQGDSAMYLCASSLDRGPTDEQFFGPGTRLTVL.

The DNA for the CDR3 is TGTGCCAGCAGCTTAGATGGAGCAGCACCTAACAATGAGCAGTTCTTC. Residues: CASSLDGAAPNNEQFF. The chain links TRBV7-3 to TRBJ2-1; D call uncertain. This CDR3 spans 16 amino acids. Germline-derived CDR1 and CDR2 are SGHTA and FQGTGA. Deletions cut 2 bases from V and 5 bases from J, with 16 bases between.

The rearrangement joins TRBV4-3 to TRBJ2-3; TRBD2 matches 8 bases. The germline V gene has CDR1 LGHNA and CDR2 YSLEER. V was pared by 0 bases and J by 0 bases, with 11 bases of the junction left unmatched. CDR3 length equals 19 residues. In nucleotides, the CDR3 is TGCGCCAGCAGCCAAGATTCCCTCATAGCGGGGACTAGCACAGATACGCAGTATTTT. Its protein is CASSQDSLIAGTSTDTQYF.

The chain joins TRBV7-6 to TRBJ1-4, with D tentatively TRBD1 (6 bases). CDR1 SGHVS and CDR2 FNYEAQ come from the germline V gene. Trimming left V 5 bases short and J 1 base short, with 14 bases between. The CDR3 totals 16 residues. The CDR3 loop reads CASSRGQPGTNEKLFF. In DNA form, the CDR3 reads TGTGCCAGCAGCCGAGGACAGCCAGGAACTAATGAAAAACTGTTTTTT.

This chain links TRBV7-6 with TRBJ2-6; no reliable D call. Germline V gene lookup returns CDR1 SGHVS and CDR2 FNYEAQ. Trimming pared 3 bases from V and 1 base from J, leaving 4 bases between. CDR3 length: 14 residues. CDR3 in DNA: TGTGCCAGCAGCTTTGGATCTGGGGCCAACGTCCTGACTTTC. It specifies CASSFGSGANVLTF.

The chain recombines TRBV9 with TRBJ2-7; D is unresolved. Germline CDR1 and CDR2: SGDLS and YYNGEE. The CDR3 runs to 13 residues. V lost 1 base and J lost 2, with 7 bases in between. The CDR3, as DNA: TGTGCCAGCAGCGTACCTTGGGCCTACGAGCAGTACTTC. As protein: CASSVPWAYEQYF.

This clone came up once. The V gene is TRBV4-1, the J gene TRBJ2-2; 7 nucleotides agree with TRBD1. V shed 2 bases, J shed 2 bases, and the junction held 8 bases outside the gene matches. This CDR3 is built from 17 residues. Germline CDR1 and CDR2: MGHRA and YSYEKL. CDR3: CASSQPGTAFNTGELFF. In DNA, the CDR3 is TGCGCCAGCAGCCAACCCGGGACAGCTTTTAACACCGGGGAGCTGTTTTTT.

The chain couples TRBV2 to TRBJ2-1, with 7 bases aligning to TRBD2. After removal of 4 bases from V and 5 bases from J, the junction contained 8 bases not matched to a gene. The CDR3 length is 15 residues. Germline CDR1 reads SNHLY; CDR2 reads FYNNEI. In nucleotides, the CDR3 is TGTGCCAGCAGTGGAAGGCGGGAGTTGGACAATGAGCAGTTCTTC. It codes for CASSGRRELDNEQFF.

This sequence joins TRBV5-6 and TRBJ1-1; D possibly corresponds to TRBD1 (5 bases). Trimming cost V 1 base and J 3 bases, with 10 bases left between them. CDR1 SGHDT and CDR2 YYEEEE come from the germline V gene. The CDR3 spans 14 residues. CDR3 sequence: CASSLTAGHTEAFF. The CDR3 DNA sequence: TGTGCCAGCAGCTTGACTGCGGGACACACTGAAGCTTTCTTT.

The chain joins TRBV28 to TRBJ1-3, with no clear D. Germline CDR1 MDHEN, CDR2 SYDVKM. This CDR3 spans 16 amino acids. Trimming cost V 4 bases and J 10 bases, with 23 bases left between them. CDR3 sequence (DNA): TGTGCCAGCAGTTCGCCCCTCGGTCTGGGTGAGGCGACCATATATTTT. Residues: CASSSPLGLGEATIYF.

V gene TRBV19 combines with J gene TRBJ2-7; D is unresolved. Germline CDR1 is LNHDA and CDR2 is SQIVND (reference sequence). This CDR3 is built from 14 residues. With 6 bases removed from V and 0 bases from J, the gap between germline ends came to 12 bases. CDR3 protein: CASRPTESSYEQYF. CDR3 sequence (DNA): TGTGCCAGTAGACCGACTGAATCCTCCTACGAGCAGTACTTC. Filled out from reference TRBV19 and TRBJ2-7, the complete variable domain reads DGGITQSPKYLFRKEGQNVTLSCEQNLNHDAMYWYRQDPGQGLRLIYYSQIVNDFQKGDIAEGYSVSREKKESFPLTVTSAQKNPTAFYLCASRPTESSYEQYFGPGTRLTVT.

This chain uses TRBV28 with TRBJ2-1; D uncertain. V was clipped by 5 bases and J by 0 bases, with 17 bases between them. The germline CDR1 and CDR2 sequences are MDHEN and SYDVKM. The CDR3 has 17 residues. The CDR3 nucleotides read TGTGCCAGCAGTATACCGGGCGGATCAAGCTCCTACAATGAGCAGTTCTTC. Translation gives CASSIPGGSSSYNEQFF.

The chain has TRBV6-6 and TRBJ1-1; 10 nucleotides agree with TRBD1. Germline-derived CDR1 and CDR2 are MNHNY and SVGAGI (reference sequence). Trimming took 6 bases from V and 12 from J; bases not matched to a gene: 10. The length of the CDR3 is 13 residues. The CDR3 sequence: CASSPQGDRGTFF. Here the CDR3 DNA reads TGTGCCAGCAGCCCCCAGGGGGACAGGGGAACTTTCTTT.

The chain links TRBV9 to TRBJ2-2; 7 bases map to TRBD2. Germline CDR1 reads SGDLS; CDR2 reads YYNGEE. The junction had 2 bases not matched to a gene; V was cut back by 0 bases and J by 0 bases. The CDR3 length is 16 residues. The CDR3 is CASSVGLAANTGELFF. DNA for the CDR3: TGTGCCAGCAGCGTAGGGCTAGCGGCGAACACCGGGGAGCTGTTTTTT.

This clone was found a few times. The chain couples TRBV28 to TRBJ2-7, with D uncertain. Germline CDR1 reads MDHEN; CDR2 reads SYDVKM. The V end lost 7 bases, the J end lost 0 bases, and 7 bases lay between the germline ends. This CDR3 has 12 amino acids. Here the CDR3 DNA reads TGTGCCAGCACCCCAAGCTCCTACGAGCAGTACTTC. Translated, it gives CASTPSSYEQYF.

This clone has a handful of counts. V usage is TRBV27 and J usage is TRBJ2-7; TRBD2 matches 14 bases. The V gene's germline CDR1 is MNHEY and CDR2 SMNVEV (reference sequence). V lost 3 bases to trimming and J lost 9 bases; unmatched junction nucleotides: 4. The CDR3 sequence is 14 residues long. This CDR3 reads CASSLGLAGVRQYF. CDR3 DNA sequence: TGTGCCAGCAGTTTGGGACTAGCGGGAGTGCGGCAGTACTTC.

This clone was picked up a small number of times. The chain is built from TRBV28 and TRBJ2-7; the D is unclear. Between the trimmed V and J ends, which lost 3 bases and 2 bases, there was a span of 11 bases. CDR1 and CDR2 from the germline V gene are MDHEN and SYDVKM. There are 14 residues in the CDR3. This chain's CDR3 is CASSFFGSPYEQYF. In nucleotides, the CDR3 is TGTGCCAGCAGTTTTTTCGGCAGTCCCTACGAGCAGTACTTC.

The J gene is TRBJ1-4, the V gene TRBV11-2; possibly TRBD1 for D (5 bases). V was shortened by 2 bases and J by 7 bases, with 5 bases between the two germline ends. This CDR3 has 12 amino acids. Germline CDR1 reads SGHAT; CDR2 reads FQNNGV. CDR3 in amino acids: CASSLQGEKLFF. The CDR3 nucleotides are TGTGCCAGCAGCTTACAGGGTGAAAAACTGTTTTTT. The entire variable domain, with the rest obtained from reference TRBV11-2 and TRBJ1-4, is as follows: EAGVAQSPRYKIIEKRQSVAFWCNPISGHATLYWYQQILGQGPKLLIQFQNNGVVDDSQLPKDRFSAERLKGVDSTLKIQPAKLEDSAVYLCASSLQGEKLFFGSGTQLSVL.

V gene TRBV10-1 combines with J gene TRBJ2-5, with TRBD2 as a possible D gene (6 bases). Germline V lookup: CDR1 WNHNN, CDR2 SYGVQD (reference sequence). CDR3 length equals 13 residues. V was cut by 3 bases and J by 9 bases, with 14 bases left in between. The CDR3 nucleotides read TGCGCCAGCAGTGAAGTCGTCGGAGGGGCCCAGTACTTC. This gives the protein CASSEVVGGAQYF.

This clone turned up a few times. This chain joins TRBV7-2 and TRBJ2-6; no clear D. This CDR3 is built from 15 residues. V was cut by 3 bases and J by 4 bases, with 10 bases left in between. Germline V gives CDR1 SGHTA, CDR2 FQGNSA. The CDR3 coding sequence is TGTGCCAGCAGCTTTGCAGGTGGCGGGGCCAACGTCCTGACTTTC. Translated: CASSFAGGGANVLTF.

The sample holds one count of this clone. This rearrangement joins TRBV11-3 to TRBJ2-1, with D possibly matching TRBD2 (5 bases). This CDR3 spans 14 amino acids. Germline V gene sequence: CDR1 SGHNT, CDR2 YENEEA. Trimming took off 3 bases at V and 0 bases at J, with 6 bases between the two ends. The CDR3 DNA reads as TGTGCCAGCAGCTTCAGCGGCTCCTACAATGAGCAGTTCTTC. Translation gives CASSFSGSYNEQFF.

The CDR3 nucleotides read TGTGCCAGCAGCGAACTAGCTGTAACCGGGGAGCTGTTTTTT. This translates into CASSELAVTGELFF. The J gene is TRBJ2-2, the V gene TRBV7-9, with D maybe TRBD2 (6 bases). V gave up 5 bases and J gave up 5 bases, with 12 bases separating them. Looked up from germline, CDR1 is SEHNR and CDR2 is FQNEAQ (reference sequence). This CDR3 comprises 14 residues. Full variable domain (missing parts from reference TRBV7-9 and TRBJ2-2): DTGVSQNPRHKITKRGQNVTFRCDPISEHNRLYWYRQTLGQGPEFLTYFQNEAQLEKSRLLSDRFSAERPKGSFSTLEIQRTEQGDSAMYLCASSELAVTGELFFGEGSRLTVL.

The J gene is TRBJ1-2, the V gene TRBV28; TRBD1 matches at 9 bases. The CDR3 has 12 amino acids. J gave up 8 bases and V 8 bases, and 6 bases lay outside the gene matches. Germline V gene data show CDR1 as MDHEN and CDR2 as SYDVKM. Here the CDR3 reads CASRTGGEGYTF. The DNA for the CDR3 is TGTGCCAGCCGCACAGGGGGCGAAGGCTACACCTTC.